This TCR beta chain was documented in a study of shared clonotypes between healthy human individuals. Measured with immunoSEQ multiplex PCR; TCRdb has only the in-frame clones, and not every one. This sample has roughly 2.2 million clones, with 85% to 95% found just once. The sequence derives from a man younger than 35 in good health. Some clones in this sample may be carry-over from other donors' samples. Source material: naive CD4+ T cells from PBMCs. The subset was: CD45RA+ positively selected.

The CDR3 coding sequence is TGTGCCAGCAGCCCCGGGAGGGCCGGCGGGGAGCTGTTTTTT. The encoded protein is CASSPGRAGGELFF. J is TRBJ2-2 and V is TRBV25-1; 8 bases line up with TRBD2. Germline CDR1 is MGHDK and CDR2 is SYGVNS. The J segment lost 7 bases and the V segment lost 6 bases, leaving 7 bases of the junction unmatched. The CDR3 sequence is 14 residues long.